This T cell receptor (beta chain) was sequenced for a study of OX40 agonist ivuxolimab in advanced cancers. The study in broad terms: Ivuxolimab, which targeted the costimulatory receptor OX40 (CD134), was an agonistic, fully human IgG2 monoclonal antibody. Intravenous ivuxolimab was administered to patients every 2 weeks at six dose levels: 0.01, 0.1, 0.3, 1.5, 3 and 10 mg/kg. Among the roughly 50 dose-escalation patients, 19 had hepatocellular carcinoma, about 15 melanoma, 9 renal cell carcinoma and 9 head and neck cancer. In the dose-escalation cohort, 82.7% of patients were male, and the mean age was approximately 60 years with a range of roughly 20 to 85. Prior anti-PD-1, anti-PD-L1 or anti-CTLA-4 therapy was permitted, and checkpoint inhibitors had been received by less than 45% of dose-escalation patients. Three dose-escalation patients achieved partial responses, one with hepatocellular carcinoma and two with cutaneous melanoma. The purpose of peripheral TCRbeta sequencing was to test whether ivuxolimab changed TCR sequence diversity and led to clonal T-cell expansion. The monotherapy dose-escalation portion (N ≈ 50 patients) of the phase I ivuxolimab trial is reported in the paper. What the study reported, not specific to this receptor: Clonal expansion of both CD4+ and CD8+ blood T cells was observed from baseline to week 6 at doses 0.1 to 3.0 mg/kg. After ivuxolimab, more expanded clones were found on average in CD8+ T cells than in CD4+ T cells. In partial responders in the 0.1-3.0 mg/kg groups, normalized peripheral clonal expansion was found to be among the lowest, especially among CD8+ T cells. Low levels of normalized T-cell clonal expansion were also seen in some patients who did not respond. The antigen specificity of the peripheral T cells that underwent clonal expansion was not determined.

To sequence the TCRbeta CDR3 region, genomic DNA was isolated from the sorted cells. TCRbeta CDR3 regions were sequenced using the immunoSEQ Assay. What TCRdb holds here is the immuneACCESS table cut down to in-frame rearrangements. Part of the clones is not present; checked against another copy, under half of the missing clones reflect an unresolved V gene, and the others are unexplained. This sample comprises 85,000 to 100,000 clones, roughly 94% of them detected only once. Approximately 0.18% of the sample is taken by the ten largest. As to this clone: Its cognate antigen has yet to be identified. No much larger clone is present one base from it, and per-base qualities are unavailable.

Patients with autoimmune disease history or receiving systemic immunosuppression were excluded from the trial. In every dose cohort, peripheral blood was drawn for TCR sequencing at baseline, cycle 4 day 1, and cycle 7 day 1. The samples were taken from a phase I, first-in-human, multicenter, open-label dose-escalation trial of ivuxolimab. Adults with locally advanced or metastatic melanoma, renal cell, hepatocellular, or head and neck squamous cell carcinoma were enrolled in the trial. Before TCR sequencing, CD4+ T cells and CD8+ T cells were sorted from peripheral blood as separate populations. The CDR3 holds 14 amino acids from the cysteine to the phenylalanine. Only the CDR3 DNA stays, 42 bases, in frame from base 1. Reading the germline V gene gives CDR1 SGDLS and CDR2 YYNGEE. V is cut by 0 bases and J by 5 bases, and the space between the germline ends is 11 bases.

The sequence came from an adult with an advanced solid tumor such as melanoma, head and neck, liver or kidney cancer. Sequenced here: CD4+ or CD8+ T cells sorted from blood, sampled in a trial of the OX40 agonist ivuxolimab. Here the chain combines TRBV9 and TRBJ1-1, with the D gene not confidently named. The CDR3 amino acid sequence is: CASSVGGRETEAFF. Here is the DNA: TGTGCCAGCAGCGTAGGTGGTAGGGAAACTGAAGCTTTCTTT.